A single T cell receptor (beta chain) is shown here with its context. These data belong to a study of cytomegalovirus exposure and HLA in healthy donors. TCRdb's table, derived via immunoSEQ multiplex PCR, lists solely in-frame clones and lacks some. The sample shows more than 250,000 clones, roughly 90% of them seen only once. From germline, CDR1 is SGHRS and CDR2 YFSETQ. The CDR3 has 15 residues. V dropped 0 bases and J dropped 3 bases, with 13 bases sitting between them. The specimen sequenced was PBMCs. The source of this sequence is a woman younger than 35 in good health and CMV-seronegative. This sequence joins TRBV5-1 and TRBJ2-7; D perhaps matches TRBD2 (6 bases). CDR3 amino acids: CASSLAASEYYEQYF. The CDR3 DNA sequence: TGCGCCAGCAGCTTGGCCGCTAGCGAATACTACGAGCAGTACTTC.